This T cell receptor beta chain was profiled in a study of blood T cells in healthy people across ages. Findings of the study overall: Diversity of TCR beta correlated strongly with naive T cell percentage. Diversity figures based on one million T cells were deemed too low.

This clonotype turned up a few times. Its specificity is unknown. Trimming removed 0 bases from V and 4 bases from J; junction bases left unmatched: 4. Germline V gene data show CDR1 as SQVTM and CDR2 as ANQGSEA. This CDR3 has 15 amino acids. Combining a sample-barcoded 5' primer with a J-beta primer mix, a second PCR ran for 7 to 11 cycles. Template switching added a 12-random-nucleotide identifier to every cDNA molecule. TCRdb recomputed calls from the 5' RACE reads with MiXCR, one row per CDR3 protein. The sample lists 540,000 or so distinct CDR3 sequences, around 50% seen once, with roughly 25% in the top ten.

Source material: blood. The source of this sequence is an elderly man in good health. V gene TRBV29-1 combines with J gene TRBJ1-1, with 11 bases matching TRBD1. For the CDR3, the DNA is TGCAGCGTTGAAGACACCGGGACAGGGGGCACTGAAGCTTTCTTT. Translating it yields CSVEDTGTGGTEAFF.